The table lists the clone carrying this T cell receptor (beta chain) with a few counts. Its antigen is unknown. This sample is drawn from a study of identical twins. Study observations and caveats: Less excess twin sharing appeared in beta out-of-frame sequences. Cross-sectional statistics underpinned the conclusions; the same donors were not followed. Modeled out-of-frame TCR alpha sharing in monozygotic twins fell below observed levels.

Germline CDR1 reads SGHTA; CDR2 reads FQGNSA. This CDR3 is 16 amino acids long. V lost 1 base, J lost 2 bases, and 8 bases stayed unmatched. TCRdb ran MiXCR on the 5' RACE reads and lists one entry per CDR3 protein. Found here are approximately 620,000 distinct CDR3 sequences, roughly 8% of them singletons; the top ten hold around 0.95%. In addition, the sample was reused for a study of yellow fever vaccine responses in identical twins.

The chain joins TRBV7-2 to TRBJ2-7, with 7 bases identical to TRBD2. Sequenced input: PBMCs. This sequence was found in a woman younger than 35 in good health. The CDR3 DNA reads as TGTGCCAGCAGCTTAGGTATGGGCGGGAGCCCCTACGAGCAGTACTTC. It translates to CASSLGMGGSPYEQYF.